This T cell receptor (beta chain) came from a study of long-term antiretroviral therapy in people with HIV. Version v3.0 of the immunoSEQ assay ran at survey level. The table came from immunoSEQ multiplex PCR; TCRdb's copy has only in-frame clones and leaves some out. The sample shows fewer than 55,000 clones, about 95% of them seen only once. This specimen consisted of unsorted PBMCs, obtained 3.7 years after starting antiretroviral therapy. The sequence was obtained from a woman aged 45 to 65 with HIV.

The CDR3 DNA sequence: TGTGCCAGTTGGACGAGGGGGTATGGCTACACCTTC. As protein: CASWTRGYGYTF. This chain joins TRBV19 and TRBJ1-2; the D gene is possibly TRBD1 (6 bases). Trimming removed 8 bases at V and 5 bases at J, with 12 bases between. CDR1 is LNHDA and CDR2 is SQIVND in the germline V gene (reference sequence). The CDR3 consists of 12 residues.